This T cell receptor beta chain appears in the sequencing data of a study of cytomegalovirus exposure and HLA in healthy donors. Study-wide results and caveats: Across donors, sequencing depth was assumed by presence/absence analyses to be roughly uniform. As confirmed in vitro, a few CMV-associated chains were specific for CMV antigens.

Germline CDR1 is SGDLS and CDR2 is YYNGEE. The V end lost 4 bases, the J end lost 12 bases, and 13 bases lay between the germline ends. This CDR3 comprises 12 residues. Comment on this clone: Antigen: not known.

Vbeta (60) and Jbeta (13) primers were used in the PCR. Data came from immunoSEQ multiplex PCR; TCRdb stores just in-frame clones and leaves some out. The sample includes approximately 170,000 clones, roughly four fifths seen only once; the top ten take about 2.1%. This clonotype was sampled from a woman in her 30s in good health and CMV-seropositive. Sequenced: PBMCs. The chain joins TRBV9 to TRBJ1-4; D is possibly TRBD1 (5 bases). CDR3 sequence (DNA): TGTGCCAGCAGCCACGACGGGGGAGAACTGTTTTTT. Protein product: CASSHDGGELFF.